This T cell receptor (beta chain) was identified in a study of OX40 agonist ivuxolimab in advanced cancers. Turning to the study itself: An agonistic human IgG2 monoclonal antibody against OX40 (CD134) was given. Dose-escalation patients were diagnosed with hepatocellular carcinoma, melanoma, renal cell cancer or head and neck cancer. The mean age was 60 years, ranging from 23 to 79, with around four fifths of participants male. Study-wide results and limits: Among the lowest peripheral clonal expansion occurred in 0.1-3.0 mg/kg partial responders.

The length of the CDR3 is 18 residues. Trimming cost V 0 bases and J 7 bases; bases outside gene matches: 13. The germline V gene has CDR1 SGHRS and CDR2 YFSETQ. Note on this clone: As yet, its antigen is unknown.

Profiling relied on immunoSEQ multiplex PCR, and the TCRdb table lists in-frame clones only, not all of them. The repertoire consists of about 54,000 clones, with around four fifths occurring once and the leading ten covering approximately 1.3%. The chain employs TRBV5-1 and TRBJ1-4; TRBD1 aligns across 9 bases. The TCR was taken from an adult with an advanced solid tumor such as melanoma, head and neck, liver or kidney cancer. The specimen was CD4+ or CD8+ T cells sorted from blood, collected in a trial of the OX40 agonist ivuxolimab. The CDR3 here is CASSLEGNGQGIGEKLFF. CDR3 in DNA: TGCGCCAGCAGCTTGGAAGGGAACGGACAGGGGATCGGTGAAAAACTGTTTTTT. Combining the CDR3 with reference TRBV5-1 and TRBJ1-4 gives the whole variable domain KAGVTQTPRYLIKTRGQQVTLSCSPISGHRSVSWYQQTPGQGLQFLFEYFSETQRNKGNFPGRFSGRQFSNSRSEMNVSTLELGDSALYLCASSLEGNGQGIGEKLFFGSGTQLSVL.